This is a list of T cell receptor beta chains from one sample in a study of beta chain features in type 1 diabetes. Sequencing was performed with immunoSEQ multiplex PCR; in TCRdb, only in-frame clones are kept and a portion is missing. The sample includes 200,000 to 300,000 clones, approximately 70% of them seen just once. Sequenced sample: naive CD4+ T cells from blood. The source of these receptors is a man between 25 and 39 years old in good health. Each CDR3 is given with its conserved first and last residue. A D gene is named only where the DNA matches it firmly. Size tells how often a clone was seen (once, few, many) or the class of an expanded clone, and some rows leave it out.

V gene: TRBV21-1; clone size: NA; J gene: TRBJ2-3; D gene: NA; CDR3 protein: CASSPNGTGRADTQYF; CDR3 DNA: TGTGCCAGCAGCCCAAACGGGACAGGGCGAGCAGATACGCAGTATTTT
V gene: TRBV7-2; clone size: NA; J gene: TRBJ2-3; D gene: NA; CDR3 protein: CASSLPSASTDTQYF; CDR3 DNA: TGTGCCAGCAGCTTACCTAGCGCAAGCACAGATACGCAGTATTTT
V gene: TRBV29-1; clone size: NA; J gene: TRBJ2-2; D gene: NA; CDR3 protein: CSVTQGWELFF; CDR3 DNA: TGCAGCGTGACCCAGGGGTGGGAGCTGTTTTTT
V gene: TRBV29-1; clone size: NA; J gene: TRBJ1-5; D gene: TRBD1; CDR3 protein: CSVTGGRGSNQPQHF; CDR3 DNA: TGCAGCGTCACAGGGGGCAGAGGAAGCAATCAGCCCCAGCATTTT
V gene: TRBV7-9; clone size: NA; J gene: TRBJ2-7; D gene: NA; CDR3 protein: CASSPREGEQYF; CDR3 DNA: TGTGCCAGCAGCCCCAGAGAAGGCGAGCAGTACTTC
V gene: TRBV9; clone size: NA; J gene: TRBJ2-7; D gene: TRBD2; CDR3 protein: CASSVGWAGVYEQYF; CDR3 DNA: TGTGCCAGCAGCGTAGGATGGGCGGGAGTGTACGAGCAGTACTTC
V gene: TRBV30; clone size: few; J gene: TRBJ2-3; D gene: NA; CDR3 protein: CAWSVGTSTDTQYF; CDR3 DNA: TGTGCCTGGAGTGTAGGAACGAGCACAGATACGCAGTATTTT
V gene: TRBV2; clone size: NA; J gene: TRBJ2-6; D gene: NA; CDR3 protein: CASSEGHSGANVLTF; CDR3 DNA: TGTGCCAGCAGTGAAGGTCACTCTGGGGCCAACGTCCTGACTTTC
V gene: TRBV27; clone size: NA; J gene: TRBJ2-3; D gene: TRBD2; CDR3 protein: CASSLSTPAGGYTQYF; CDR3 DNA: TGTGCCAGCAGTTTATCGACGCCCGCCGGGGGGTATACGCAGTATTTT
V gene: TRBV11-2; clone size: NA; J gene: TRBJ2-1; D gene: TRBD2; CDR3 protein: CASSPTSGEYNEQFF; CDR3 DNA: TGTGCCAGCAGCCCCACTAGCGGGGAATACAATGAGCAGTTCTTC
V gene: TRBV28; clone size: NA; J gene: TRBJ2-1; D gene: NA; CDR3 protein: CASGLQGFYNEQFF; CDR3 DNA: TGTGCCAGCGGACTACAGGGGTTTTACAATGAGCAGTTCTTC
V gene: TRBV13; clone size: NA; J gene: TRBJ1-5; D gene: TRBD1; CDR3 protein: CASSLQTGSSNQPQHF; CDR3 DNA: TGTGCCAGCAGCTTACAGACAGGGAGTAGCAATCAGCCCCAGCATTTT
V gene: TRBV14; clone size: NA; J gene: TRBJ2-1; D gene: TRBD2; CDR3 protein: CASSPPSGRAHEQFF; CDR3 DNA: TGTGCCAGCAGCCCTCCTAGCGGGAGGGCGCATGAGCAGTTCTTC
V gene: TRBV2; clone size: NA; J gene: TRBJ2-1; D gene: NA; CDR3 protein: CASSLGVSEQFF; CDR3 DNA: TGTGCCAGCAGTCTAGGGGTGTCTGAGCAGTTCTTC
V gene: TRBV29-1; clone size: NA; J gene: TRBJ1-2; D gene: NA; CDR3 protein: CSVVLGFFHF; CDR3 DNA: TGCAGCGTTGTTTTAGGGTTTTTCCACTTC
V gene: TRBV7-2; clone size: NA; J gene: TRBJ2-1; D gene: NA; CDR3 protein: CASTRSGNSYNEQFF; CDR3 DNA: TGTGCCAGCACCCGCAGCGGTAACTCCTACAATGAGCAGTTCTTC
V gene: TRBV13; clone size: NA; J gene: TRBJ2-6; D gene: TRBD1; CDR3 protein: CASTRLTDRVGSGANVLTF; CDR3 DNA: TGTGCCAGCACCCGTCTAACGGACAGGGTAGGGTCTGGGGCCAACGTCCTGACTTTC
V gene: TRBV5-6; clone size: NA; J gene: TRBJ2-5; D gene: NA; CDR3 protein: CASSLVEPGGRGETQYF; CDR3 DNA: TGTGCCAGCAGCTTGGTGGAGCCGGGGGGCCGGGGAGAGACCCAGTACTTC
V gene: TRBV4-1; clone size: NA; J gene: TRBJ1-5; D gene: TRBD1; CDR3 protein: CASSHPGQGANQPQHF; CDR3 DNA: TGCGCCAGCAGCCATCCCGGACAGGGGGCGAATCAGCCCCAGCATTTT
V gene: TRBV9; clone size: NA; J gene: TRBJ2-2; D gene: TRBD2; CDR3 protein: CASSPLWASGRKGTGELFF; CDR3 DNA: TGTGCCAGCTCACCCCTATGGGCTAGCGGGAGAAAGGGCACCGGGGAGCTGTTTTTT
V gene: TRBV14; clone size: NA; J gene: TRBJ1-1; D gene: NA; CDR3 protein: CARLKTEAFF; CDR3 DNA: TGTGCCAGGCTAAAGACTGAAGCTTTCTTT
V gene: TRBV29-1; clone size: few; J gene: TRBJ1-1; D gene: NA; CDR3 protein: CSVSDRLNTEAFF; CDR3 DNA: TGCAGCGTCTCCGACAGGTTGAACACTGAAGCTTTCTTT
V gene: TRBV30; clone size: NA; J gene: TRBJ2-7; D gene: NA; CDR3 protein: CAWSAAGGVAYF; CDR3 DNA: TGTGCCTGGAGTGCCGCCGGGGGTGTGGCGTACTTC
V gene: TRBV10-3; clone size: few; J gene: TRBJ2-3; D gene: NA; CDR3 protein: CATFGGPDTQYF; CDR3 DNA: TGTGCCACCTTCGGGGGGCCAGATACGCAGTATTTT
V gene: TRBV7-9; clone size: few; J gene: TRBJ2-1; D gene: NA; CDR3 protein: CATNEQFF; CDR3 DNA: TGTGCCACCAATGAGCAGTTCTTC
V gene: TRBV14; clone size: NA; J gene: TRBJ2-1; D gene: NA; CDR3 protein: CASSQALGSIYNEQFF; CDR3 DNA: TGTGCCAGCAGCCAAGCTCTCGGATCTATTTACAATGAGCAGTTCTTC
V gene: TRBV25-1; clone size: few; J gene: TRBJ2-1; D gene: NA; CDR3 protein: CASSIIRGSIGQFF; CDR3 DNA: TGTGCCAGCAGTATCATCCGGGGTTCGATTGGGCAGTTCTTC
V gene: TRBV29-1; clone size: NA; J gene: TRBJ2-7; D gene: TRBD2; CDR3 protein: CSAAAGSYEQYF; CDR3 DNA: TGCAGCGCTGCAGCGGGAAGCTACGAGCAGTACTTC
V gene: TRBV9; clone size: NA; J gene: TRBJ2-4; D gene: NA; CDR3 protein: CASSVDARGEVQYF; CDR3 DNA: TGTGCCAGCAGCGTAGACGCGAGGGGTGAGGTTCAGTACTTC